These 18 T cell receptor beta chains share one sample of origin, sequenced in a study of T cell repertoires in cytomegalovirus infection (dated by TCRdb to the late 2010s). Data came from an Illumina HiSeq 1500. TCRdb reprocessed the public reads (quality trimming at Q25 with fastp, clone calling with MiXCR) and kept in-frame beta chains. Each entry merges the rows of one CDR3 protein and shows their most common DNA and genes. The sample records nearly 450,000 distinct CDR3 sequences, around 32% of which are singletons. The top ten hold roughly 15% of the sample. What was sequenced was PBMCs. Receptors originate from a human donor in good health (CMV status not recorded). Some clones in this sample may be carry-over from other donors' samples.

With respect to this clonotype: Sequence at one end of the junction differs from germline and may be a read error. The chain recombines TRBV11-2 with TRBJ2-1; D is unclear. This CDR3 comprises 12 residues. Looked up from germline, CDR1 is SGHAT and CDR2 is FQNNGV. The CDR3 loop reads CASSFTYKEQFF. The CDR3 nucleotides are TGTGCCAGCAGCTTCACATACAAGGAGCAGTTCTTC.

This clonotype was seen more than once but under ten times. J is TRBJ2-3 and V is TRBV6-5; tentatively, D is TRBD1 (5 bases). The CDR3 length is 15 residues. Germline CDR1 and CDR2: MNHEY and SVGAGI. V was shortened by 0 bases and J by 4 bases, with 11 bases between the two germline ends. The CDR3 loop reads CASSYSGARSDTQYF. The CDR3 region has the DNA TGTGCCAGCAGTTACTCTGGGGCTAGATCAGATACGCAGTATTTT.

A few counts support this clonotype. The J gene is TRBJ1-2, the V gene TRBV11-2; D unresolved. The V gene's germline CDR1 is SGHAT and CDR2 FQNNGV. V lost 3 bases and J lost 5, with 16 bases in between. This CDR3 has 15 amino acids. CDR3 loop: CASSFPRPVGYGYTF. CDR3 nucleotides: TGTGCCAGCAGCTTTCCCAGACCGGTCGGGTATGGCTACACCTTC.

The count of this clonotype is one. The chain employs TRBV6-2 or TRBV6-3 and TRBJ2-2; 8 bases match TRBD2. The CDR3 consists of 15 residues. V lost 6 bases to trimming and J lost 3 bases; unmatched junction nucleotides: 6. CDR1 and CDR2 (germline): MNHEY, SVGEGT. CDR3 DNA: TGTGCCAGCAGACTTAGCGGGGCTTACACCGGGGAGCTGTTTTTT. Its protein is CASRLSGAYTGELFF.

In its sample, this clonotype was seen a few times. V and J are TRBV6-1 and TRBJ2-3; the D is unclear. The CDR3 totals 13 residues. V lost 6 bases to trimming and J lost 1 base, with 8 bases between them. Germline V CDR1 and CDR2: MNHNS, SASEGT. The CDR3: CASRKTGTDTQYF. The CDR3 DNA sequence: TGTGCCAGCAGAAAAACAGGCACAGATACGCAGTATTTT.

This clonotype has just a few counts. The chain is built from TRBV6-6 and TRBJ1-1; D is possibly TRBD1 (6 bases). Germline assignment: CDR1 MNHNY and CDR2 SVGAGI (reference sequence). CDR3 length equals 11 residues. Trimming removed 6 bases at V and 7 bases at J, with 9 bases between. The chain's CDR3 is CASSLTGEAFF. The CDR3 nucleotides read TGTGCCAGCAGCTTGACAGGTGAAGCTTTCTTT.

V is TRBV4-3 and J is TRBJ1-3; D is perhaps TRBD1 (5 bases). CDR1 and CDR2 from the germline V gene are LGHNA and YSLEER. CDR3 size: 18 residues. The germline V and J ends were trimmed by 0 bases and 0 bases, with 15 bases remaining between them. The CDR3 DNA reads TGCGCCAGCAGCCAAGAATGGTTTGGGGCTCTCTCTGGAAACACCATATATTTT. This codes for CASSQEWFGALSGNTIYF.

This clonotype was recorded at least ten times. This chain connects TRBV7-2 to TRBJ1-1; D uncertain. Germline lookup yields CDR1 SGHTA and CDR2 FQGNSA. The CDR3 runs to 14 residues. V lost 3 bases, J lost 2 bases, and 10 bases lay in between. The CDR3 DNA sequence: TGTGCCAGCAGCTTGTACAGCCTTAACACTGAAGCTTTCTTT. This encodes CASSLYSLNTEAFF. The variable domain in full, with the rest retrieved from reference TRBV7-2 and TRBJ1-1, is GAGVSQSPSNKVTEKGKDVELRCDPISGHTALYWYRQSLGQGLEFLIYFQGNSAPDKSGLPSDRFSAERTGGSVSTLTIQRTQQEDSAVYLCASSLYSLNTEAFFGQGTRLTVV.

This rearrangement joins TRBV6-5 to TRBJ2-1; 9 bases are shared with TRBD2. This CDR3 has 15 residues. V gave up 5 bases and J gave up 7 bases; unmatched junction bases: 9. Germline-derived CDR1 and CDR2 are MNHEY and SVGAGI. Here the CDR3 reads CASSRAGGGGNEQFF. In DNA, the CDR3 is TGTGCCAGCAGTAGGGCGGGGGGGGGTGGTAATGAGCAGTTCTTC.

The gene calls are TRBV4-1 and TRBJ2-7; 10 bases agree with TRBD1. V was clipped by 3 bases and J by 3 bases; unmatched bases: 5. This CDR3 is 15 amino acids long. The germline CDR1 and CDR2 sequences are MGHRA and YSYEKL. The DNA for the CDR3 is TGCGCCAGCAGCCAGAGGGACAGGGGAGGCTACGAGCAGTACTTC. It is translated as CASSQRDRGGYEQYF.

This clonotype was seen a handful of times. The rearrangement links TRBV7-9 to TRBJ1-2, with D perhaps TRBD1 (5 bases). The CDR3 runs 16 residues. Germline loops: CDR1 SEHNR, CDR2 FQNEAQ (reference sequence). Trimming took off 4 bases at V and 1 base at J, with 16 bases between the two ends. The CDR3 nucleotides are TGTGCCAGCAGCTCGCGGGACGGCAAAGTTAACTATGGCTACACCTTC. As protein: CASSSRDGKVNYGYTF.

This clonotype has just a few counts. The chain employs TRBV19 and TRBJ1-1; 8 nucleotides line up with TRBD1. Germline lookup yields CDR1 LNHDA and CDR2 SQIVND (reference sequence). The junction had 14 bases not matched to a gene; V was cut back by 4 bases and J by 1 base. This CDR3 has 18 amino acids. CDR3 DNA sequence: TGTGCCAGTAGTAGATTCGGACAGGGTGCCCTGGGGAACACTGAAGCTTTCTTT. Translated, it gives CASSRFGQGALGNTEAFF.

As concerns this clonotype: At one boundary the junction diverges from the germline segment, which might be a read error. This sequence joins TRBV12-3 or TRBV12-4 and TRBJ2-3, with D perhaps matching TRBD1 or TRBD2 (6 bases each). The CDR3 sequence is 12 residues long. The CDR3 DNA reads TGTGCCAGCATTCTCTCCTTGGGGGGCGGGGATTTT. Translating gives CASILSLGGGDF.

This clonotype was observed a few times. The genes are TRBV2 and TRBJ2-5; D uncertain. The CDR3 loop spans 13 amino acids. Trimming stripped 8 bases from V and 5 bases from J, with 15 bases between. CDR1 is SNHLY, CDR2 FYNNEI, per germline. CDR3 loop: CASRIGSVETQYF. CDR3 sequence (DNA): TGTGCCAGCCGCATAGGAAGTGTGGAGACCCAGTACTTC.

J is TRBJ2-5 and V is TRBV7-6; 14 bases line up with TRBD2. Germline V lookup: CDR1 SGHVS, CDR2 FNYEAQ. The CDR3 consists of 15 residues. V shed 7 bases, J shed 4 bases, and the junction held 5 bases outside the gene matches. As DNA, the CDR3 is TGTGCCAGCATCCGACTAGCGGGGGGGGGAGAGACCCAGTACTTC. Translating gives CASIRLAGGGETQYF.

The sample holds a few counts of this clonotype. The chain joins TRBV6-2 or TRBV6-3 to TRBJ2-7; the match to TRBD2 covers 13 bases. The ends lost 6 bases at V and 7 bases at J; junction bases unmatched: 6. CDR1 and CDR2 (germline): MNHEY, SVGEGT. The CDR3 extends over 14 amino acids. Here the CDR3 reads CASSETSGGREQYF. The CDR3 coding sequence is TGTGCCAGCAGCGAGACTAGCGGGGGGCGAGAGCAGTACTTC.

Notes on this clonotype: A read error may explain this, as a much larger clone is one base away. This chain uses TRBV11-2 with TRBJ2-7; TRBD2 matches at 7 bases. The CDR3 contains 12 residues. Germline V gene data show CDR1 as SGHAT and CDR2 as FQNNGV. The V and J ends lost 7 bases and 3 bases, in that order; junction bases with no gene match: 3. The DNA for the CDR3 is TGTGCCAGCACGTGGGGGGGCTACGAGCAGTACTTC. It codes for CASTWGGYEQYF.

This clonotype was counted once. Because it lacks the conserved phenylalanine or tryptophan at the end, this CDR3 is likely a read error. The DNA is omitted, as the CDR3 cannot be located on it reliably, and the CDR3 follows TCRdb's listing. The chain joins TRBV6-2 or TRBV6-3 to TRBJ2-7; TRBD2, the table's D call, was not compared with the DNA. Germline V gives CDR1 MNHEY, CDR2 SVGEGT. A total of 16 residues make up the CDR3, ends included. CDR3 residues: CASSYRGGQSTYEQSS.